Listed below are T cell receptor beta chains from one sample, sequenced in a study of blood T cells in healthy people across ages. Each CDR3 protein gets one entry after TCRdb re-called the 5' RACE reads with MiXCR. Of about 970,000 distinct CDR3 sequences in the sample, roughly 50% were seen once. The sequenced material came from blood. Receptors were obtained from a woman aged 55-70 years in good health. Both conserved end residues are trimmed from each CDR3. D genes are given only for firm matches. Size is stated for part of the rows, as once, few or many counts, or as a class when the clone is expanded.

D: -; V: TRBV5-1; size: few; CDR3: ASRIRAQVGYT
D: -; V: TRBV25-1; size: -; CDR3: ASSGRPSY
D: -; V: TRBV20-1; size: few; CDR3: SARKSGYSHNEQF
D: TRBD2; V: TRBV20-1; size: -; CDR3: SARGHSGRSTDTQY
D: TRBD1; V: TRBV20-1; size: -; CDR3: SARDPSGGSNPWEQF
D: -; V: TRBV28; size: -; CDR3: ASSLPTGSPLH
D: TRBD1; V: TRBV6-4; size: -; CDR3: AKGGQLNTGELF
D: -; V: TRBV3-1; size: -; CDR3: ASSQSPGNTEAF
D: -; V: TRBV10-3; size: -; CDR3: AISERRSTGTTSYEQY
D: TRBD2; V: TRBV4-1; size: -; CDR3: ASSQGPSGRRAYEQY
D: -; V: TRBV12-3/TRBV12-4; size: many; CDR3: ATHGGPNRFSGANVLT
D: -; V: TRBV5-1; size: -; CDR3: ASSLEASGNTIY
D: -; V: TRBV7-9; size: -; CDR3: ASSSPKAVNEKLF
D: TRBD1; V: TRBV29-1; size: -; CDR3: SVDRDRGLNEQY
D: TRBD2; V: TRBV6-2/TRBV6-3; size: -; CDR3: ASSDPAGGRSYNEQF
D: -; V: TRBV10-3; size: -; CDR3: AISEQAVDMNTEAF
D: -; V: TRBV7-2; size: few; CDR3: ASSLKFGGSYEQY
D: TRBD1; V: TRBV20-1; size: -; CDR3: SARTQTGYGYT
D: -; V: TRBV21-1; size: once; CDR3: ASSSRISGPTYEQY
D: -; V: TRBV6-5; size: -; CDR3: ASSYASGNTEAF
D: -; V: TRBV5-1; size: -; CDR3: ASREGTPYEQY
D: TRBD2; V: TRBV5-1; size: -; CDR3: ASSVRLAGGPSGTDTQY
D: TRBD1; V: TRBV20-1; size: -; CDR3: SARAGQGRSEAF
D: TRBD1; V: TRBV6-2/TRBV6-3; size: -; CDR3: ASRLRQGGEKLF
D: TRBD2; V: TRBV10-3; size: few; CDR3: AIRGIVSGGFSTDTQY
D: TRBD2; V: TRBV12-3/TRBV12-4; size: -; CDR3: ASSRSGSGSSTQY
D: TRBD1; V: TRBV20-1; size: many; CDR3: SATGTGTYEQY
D: TRBD1; V: TRBV4-1; size: few; CDR3: ASSQGQGQPHEQY
D: TRBD2; V: TRBV11-2; size: -; CDR3: ASSPPGLGADEQF
D: -; V: TRBV6-5; size: once; CDR3: ASSYRSEGVEQY
D: -; V: TRBV7-9; size: -; CDR3: ASSLSRGYAGKDNEQY
D: -; V: TRBV27; size: -; CDR3: ASSPHSSIYNEQF
D: -; V: TRBV4-1; size: -; CDR3: ASSLLGTWNTEAF
D: -; V: TRBV11-1; size: -; CDR3: ASSPIGANNEQF
D: -; V: TRBV27; size: -; CDR3: ASSSPRQMNTEAF
D: TRBD1; V: TRBV27; size: -; CDR3: ASSSPRQGLEQY
D: TRBD2; V: TRBV25-1; size: -; CDR3: ASRRLAGVETQY
D: TRBD2; V: TRBV3-1; size: -; CDR3: ASSPRTSGSFRETQY
D: -; V: TRBV6-2/TRBV6-3; size: few; CDR3: ASRRAQSTDTQY
D: -; V: TRBV25-1; size: -; CDR3: ASQGPGLIAYNSPLH
D: -; V: TRBV12-3/TRBV12-4; size: -; CDR3: ASSLGGGGSGANVLT
D: -; V: TRBV3-1; size: once; CDR3: ASSQTARGAKNIQY
D: TRBD1; V: TRBV15; size: -; CDR3: ATSKGQGQVGYT
D: TRBD2; V: TRBV29-1; size: -; CDR3: SVERTSGIQETQY
D: TRBD1; V: TRBV29-1; size: -; CDR3: SVEIGTGAYEQY
D: TRBD1; V: TRBV20-1; size: -; CDR3: SVRLRGREAF
D: TRBD2; V: TRBV15; size: -; CDR3: ATSGRLAAVGPYEQY
D: -; V: TRBV6-1; size: -; CDR3: ASSERRNQPQR
D: TRBD2; V: TRBV11-2; size: -; CDR3: ASSLTRAGAGTDTQY
D: TRBD1; V: TRBV6-2/TRBV6-3; size: -; CDR3: ASSYSRGTGFYEQY
D: -; V: TRBV27; size: few; CDR3: ASRPLSAFGEQY
D: TRBD2; V: TRBV5-1; size: -; CDR3: ASSLDISGNYNEQF
D: -; V: TRBV28; size: -; CDR3: ASSAGPKFYEQY
D: TRBD1; V: TRBV27; size: -; CDR3: ASRRTGQTYEQY